A selection of T cell receptor beta chains follows, all from one sample in a study of tumor-infiltrating lymphocytes in primary liver carcinoma. MiXCR, run by TCRdb on the multiplex PCR reads, gives a single entry per CDR3 protein. The data show fewer than 350,000 distinct CDR3 sequences, less than 70% seen once. What was sequenced was peripheral blood. These receptor sequences come from a man aged 35-49 years with primary liver carcinoma and hepatitis B virus infection. The CDR3 runs from the conserved cysteine through the conserved F or W.

j_call: TRBJ2-7; v_call: TRBV10-2; cdr3_aa: CATGQVNEQYF
j_call: TRBJ2-4; v_call: TRBV6-2/TRBV6-3; cdr3_aa: CASSTRSGGNIQYF
j_call: TRBJ2-7; v_call: TRBV15; cdr3_aa: CATSRGVAGSYEQYF
j_call: TRBJ2-2; v_call: TRBV4-1; cdr3_aa: CSSSSPGLAGGPNTGELFF
j_call: TRBJ2-6; v_call: TRBV30; cdr3_aa: CAWTLGSGANVLTF
j_call: TRBJ2-5; v_call: TRBV4-2; cdr3_aa: CASSQDFSASGETQYF
j_call: TRBJ2-1; v_call: TRBV11-2; cdr3_aa: CASNLISGRTYNEEFF
j_call: TRBJ2-3; v_call: TRBV13; cdr3_aa: CASSPRRAASTDTQYF
j_call: TRBJ1-5; v_call: TRBV6-5; cdr3_aa: CASSYTGDSNQPQHF
j_call: TRBJ1-1; v_call: TRBV6-6; cdr3_aa: CASSYGDRGRTEAFF
j_call: TRBJ2-5; v_call: TRBV29-1; cdr3_aa: CSGETSGEEAQYF
j_call: TRBJ2-7; v_call: TRBV4-1; cdr3_aa: CASSPAGTGVYEQYF
j_call: TRBJ1-1; v_call: TRBV5-1; cdr3_aa: CATARGTGATEAFF
j_call: TRBJ2-1; v_call: TRBV11-1; cdr3_aa: CASSWGLAGVNGQLF
j_call: TRBJ2-7; v_call: TRBV6-2/TRBV6-3; cdr3_aa: CANSSGRSEQYF
j_call: TRBJ2-4; v_call: TRBV5-1; cdr3_aa: CTSSLALSRNTKNIQYF
j_call: TRBJ2-7; v_call: TRBV11-2; cdr3_aa: CASSLGHDGQSSYEQYF
j_call: TRBJ2-3; v_call: TRBV28; cdr3_aa: CASKQQGADTQYF
j_call: TRBJ2-7; v_call: TRBV6-5; cdr3_aa: CASSWGTGKDEQYF
j_call: TRBJ2-5; v_call: TRBV6-6; cdr3_aa: CASSPGEAQYF
j_call: TRBJ1-1; v_call: TRBV10-2; cdr3_aa: CASIRGSEAFF
j_call: TRBJ2-2; v_call: TRBV5-4; cdr3_aa: CANSLVQGGGELFF
j_call: TRBJ2-2; v_call: TRBV7-9; cdr3_aa: CARSGLAGNTGELFF
j_call: TRBJ1-4; v_call: TRBV6-6; cdr3_aa: CASSRQKGEKLFF
j_call: TRBJ2-1; v_call: TRBV11-2; cdr3_aa: CASSFISAGEIGQFF
j_call: TRBJ1-1; v_call: TRBV20-1; cdr3_aa: CSARNIYTEAFF
j_call: TRBJ1-1; v_call: TRBV6-1; cdr3_aa: CASRGDDGGVTGAFF
j_call: TRBJ2-3; v_call: TRBV6-6; cdr3_aa: CASSLDRGSTDTQYF
j_call: TRBJ1-1; v_call: TRBV6-2/TRBV6-3; cdr3_aa: CASSNAGFLNTEAFF
j_call: TRBJ2-3; v_call: TRBV12-3/TRBV12-4; cdr3_aa: CASSLSSAGLIDTQYF
j_call: TRBJ1-3; v_call: TRBV10-3; cdr3_aa: CAISDGSSGNTIYF
j_call: TRBJ1-5; v_call: TRBV4-1; cdr3_aa: CASSPRYRDGQPQHF
j_call: TRBJ1-1; v_call: TRBV21-1; cdr3_aa: CASSILRRGNTEAFF
j_call: TRBJ2-5; v_call: TRBV29-1; cdr3_aa: CSAGLAGLGGTQYF
j_call: TRBJ1-1; v_call: TRBV6-5; cdr3_aa: CASGGRTEAFF